This T cell receptor beta chain was sequenced in a study of blood T cell repertoires in COVID-19. Study at large: Samples of COVID-19 (acute and convalescent) were obtained from the United States, Italy and Spain.

Assay: immunoSEQ multiplex PCR; the TCRdb copy retains only in-frame clones and omits some. The sample carries fewer than 150,000 clones, approximately 78% recorded once. Germline assignment: CDR1 LNHDA and CDR2 SQIVND (reference sequence). The CDR3 covers 13 residues. Between the trimmed V and J ends, which lost 1 base and 10 bases, there was a span of 8 bases. The sequencing input was peripheral blood. This receptor was identified in a man in his 60s who had recovered from COVID-19. The V gene is TRBV19, the J gene TRBJ1-6, with D possibly being TRBD1 (5 bases). The CDR3 DNA sequence: TGTGCCAGTAGTATAGGGGGCCGCTCACCCCTCCACTTT. Its translation is CASSIGGRSPLHF.